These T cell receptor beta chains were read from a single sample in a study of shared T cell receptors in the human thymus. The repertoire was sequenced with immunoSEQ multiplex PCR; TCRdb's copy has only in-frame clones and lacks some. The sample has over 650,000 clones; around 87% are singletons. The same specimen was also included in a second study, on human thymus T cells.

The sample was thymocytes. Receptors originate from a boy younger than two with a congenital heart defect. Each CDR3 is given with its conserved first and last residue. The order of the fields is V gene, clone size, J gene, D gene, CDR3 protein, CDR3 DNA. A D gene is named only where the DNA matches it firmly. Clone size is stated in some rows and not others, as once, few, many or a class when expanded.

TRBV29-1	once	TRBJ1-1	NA	CSVERARGDTEAFF	TGCAGCGTTGAGAGGGCAAGAGGTGACACTGAAGCTTTCTTT
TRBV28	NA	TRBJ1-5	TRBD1	CASRLLTDRASNQPQHF	TGTGCCAGCAGGCTCTTAACGGACAGGGCTAGCAATCAGCCCCAGCATTTT
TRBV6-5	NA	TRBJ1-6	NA	CASSYSNWRGNSPLHF	TGTGCCAGCAGTTACTCGAATTGGAGGGGAAACTCCCCCCTCCACTTT
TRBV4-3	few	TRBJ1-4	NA	CASSQEYLSPSSCNEKLFF	TGCGCCAGCAGCCAAGAGTACTTATCGCCTTCATCATGTAATGAAAAACTGTTTTTT
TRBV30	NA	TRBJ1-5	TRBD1	CAWSGRTGPQPQHF	TGTGCCTGGAGCGGCAGGACAGGGCCCCAGCCCCAGCATTTT
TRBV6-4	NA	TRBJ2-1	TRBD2	CASSRLAGGVDEQFF	TGTGCCAGCAGCAGACTAGCGGGAGGGGTAGATGAGCAGTTCTTC
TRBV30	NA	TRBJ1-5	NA	CAWSAPTGRQPQHF	TGTGCCTGGAGTGCCCCAACAGGCCGACAGCCCCAGCATTTT
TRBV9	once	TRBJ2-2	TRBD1	CASSVVGGVTGELFF	TGTGCCAGCAGCGTAGTAGGGGGCGTTACCGGGGAGCTGTTTTTT
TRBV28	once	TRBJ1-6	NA	CATRDKRNSPLHF	TGTGCCACCCGGGATAAGAGGAATTCACCCCTCCACTTT
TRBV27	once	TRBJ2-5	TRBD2	CASRSSGRGQETQYF	TGTGCCAGCAGGTCGAGCGGGAGGGGACAAGAGACCCAGTACTTC
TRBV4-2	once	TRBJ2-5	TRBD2	CASSQERGGVETQYF	TGTGCCAGCAGCCAAGAACGGGGGGGGGTAGAGACCCAGTACTTC
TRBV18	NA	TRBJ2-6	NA	CASSPRGRGANVLTF	TGTGCCAGCTCACCACGGGGGCGCGGGGCCAACGTCCTGACTTTC
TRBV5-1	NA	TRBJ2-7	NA	CASSLAPPDGMATQQYF	TGCGCCAGCAGCTTGGCCCCCCCCGACGGGATGGCGACCCAGCAGTACTTC
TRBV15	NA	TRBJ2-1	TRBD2	CATSGRGPKTISSYNEQFF	TGTGCCACCTCTGGGAGGGGACCGAAGACCATAAGCTCCTACAATGAGCAGTTCTTC
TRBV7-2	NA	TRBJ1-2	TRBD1	CASSSGQGPYGYTF	TGTGCCAGCAGCTCGGGACAGGGCCCCTATGGCTACACCTTC
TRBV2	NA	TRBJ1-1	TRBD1	CASRGTGATEAFF	TGTGCCAGCAGGGGGACAGGGGCAACTGAAGCTTTCTTT
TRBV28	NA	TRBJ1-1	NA	CASRPGSLPNPNTEAFF	TGTGCCAGCAGGCCCGGGAGCCTCCCAAACCCGAACACTGAAGCTTTCTTT
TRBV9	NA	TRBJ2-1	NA	CASSVSRGQGRFLLDNEQFF	TGTGCCAGCAGCGTGAGTAGGGGTCAGGGGCGATTCTTGCTAGACAATGAGCAGTTCTTC
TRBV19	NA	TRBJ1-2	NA	CASSISDRHSNYGYTF	TGTGCCAGTAGTATCTCCGACAGGCACTCTAACTATGGCTACACCTTC
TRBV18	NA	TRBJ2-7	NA	CASSRDRDTTYEQYF	TGTGCCAGCTCACGCGACCGGGACACCACCTACGAGCAGTACTTC
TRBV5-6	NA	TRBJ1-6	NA	CASSPEGRPYSPLHF	TGTGCCAGCAGCCCGGAGGGGCGGCCATATTCACCCCTCCACTTT
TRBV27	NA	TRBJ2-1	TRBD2	CASSPELAGGYNEQFF	TGTGCCAGCAGTCCAGAACTAGCGGGAGGCTACAATGAGCAGTTCTTC
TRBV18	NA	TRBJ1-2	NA	CASSPLPGAEVWMGGYTF	TGTGCCAGCTCACCACTCCCGGGTGCAGAGGTCTGGATGGGTGGCTACACCTTC
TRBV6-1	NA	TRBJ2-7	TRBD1	CASSALGQAYEQYF	TGTGCCAGCAGTGCCCTCGGACAGGCCTACGAGCAGTACTTC
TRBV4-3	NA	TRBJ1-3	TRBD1	CASSQDLFRGPGNTIYF	TGCGCCAGCAGCCAAGATCTTTTCAGGGGGCCTGGAAACACCATATATTTT
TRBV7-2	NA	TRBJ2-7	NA	CASSWEDYEQYF	TGTGCCAGCAGCTGGGAGGACTACGAGCAGTACTTC
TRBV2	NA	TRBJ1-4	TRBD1	CASSEGRDRVTANEKLFF	TGTGCCAGCAGTGAAGGGAGGGACAGGGTGACGGCTAATGAAAAACTGTTTTTT
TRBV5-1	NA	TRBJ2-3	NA	CASSSSSDTQYF	TGCGCCAGCAGCTCGAGTTCAGATACGCAGTATTTT
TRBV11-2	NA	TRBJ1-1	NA	CASSLKLMNTEAFF	TGTGCCAGCAGCTTAAAGCTGATGAACACTGAAGCTTTCTTT
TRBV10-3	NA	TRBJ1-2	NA	CAISDLHAANYGYTF	TGTGCCATCAGTGACTTACACGCAGCTAACTATGGCTACACCTTC
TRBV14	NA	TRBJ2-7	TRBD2	CASSRGGKSYEQYF	TGTGCCAGCAGCCGGGGGGGAAAGTCCTACGAGCAGTACTTC
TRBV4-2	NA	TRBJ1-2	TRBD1	CASSQGTGANGYTF	TGTGCCAGCAGCCAGGGGACAGGGGCCAATGGCTACACCTTC
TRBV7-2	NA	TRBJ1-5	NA	CASSFRPGSNQPQHF	TGTGCCAGCAGCTTTAGGCCCGGGAGCAATCAGCCCCAGCATTTT
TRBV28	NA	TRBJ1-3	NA	CASSFSTAGNTIYF	TGTGCCAGCAGTTTTAGTACTGCTGGAAACACCATATATTTT
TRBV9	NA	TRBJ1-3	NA	CASSAPGRAGNTIYF	TGTGCCAGCAGCGCACCCGGGAGGGCTGGAAACACCATATATTTT
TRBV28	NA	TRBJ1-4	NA	CASSSPAGVPSEKLFF	TGTGCCAGCAGTTCCCCAGCCGGGGTGCCGAGTGAAAAACTGTTTTTT
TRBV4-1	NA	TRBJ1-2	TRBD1	CASSQDRLIGQGIAYGYTF	TGCGCCAGCAGCCAAGATCGTTTAATTGGACAGGGGATAGCATATGGCTACACCTTC
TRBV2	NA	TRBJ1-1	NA	CASSGGLNTEAFF	TGTGCCAGCAGTGGGGGCCTGAACACTGAAGCTTTCTTT
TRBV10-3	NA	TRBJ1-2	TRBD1	CAISVQTGVYGYTF	TGTGCCATCAGTGTCCAGACAGGGGTCTATGGCTACACCTTC
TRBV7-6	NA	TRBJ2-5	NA	CASSLRGNQETQYF	TGTGCCAGCAGCTTGCGAGGGAACCAAGAGACCCAGTACTTC
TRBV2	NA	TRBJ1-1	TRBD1	CASSAPDRGYTEAFF	TGTGCCAGCAGTGCCCCGGACAGGGGGTACACTGAAGCTTTCTTT
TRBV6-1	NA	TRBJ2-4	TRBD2	CASKGLAGGKNIQYF	TGTGCCAGCAAAGGGCTAGCGGGAGGCAAAAACATTCAGTACTTC
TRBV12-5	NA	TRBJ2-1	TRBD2	CASGLYPTSSGSSDNEQFF	TGTGCTAGTGGTTTGTACCCCACGTCTAGCGGGAGTTCTGACAATGAGCAGTTCTTC
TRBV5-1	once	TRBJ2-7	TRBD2	CASSLVVAGEHRNSYEQYF	TGCGCCAGCAGCTTGGTGGTAGCGGGGGAGCATCGAAACTCCTACGAGCAGTACTTC
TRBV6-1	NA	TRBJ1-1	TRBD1	CASSELIGTGMNTEAFF	TGTGCCAGCAGTGAACTTATCGGGACAGGGATGAACACTGAAGCTTTCTTT
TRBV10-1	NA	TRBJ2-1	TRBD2	CARSGTGYYNEQFF	TGCGCGCGAAGCGGGACTGGTTATTACAATGAGCAGTTCTTC
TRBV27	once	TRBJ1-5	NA	CASSLKPGNQPQHF	TGTGCCAGCAGTTTAAAGCCTGGCAATCAGCCCCAGCATTTT
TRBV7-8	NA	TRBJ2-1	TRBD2	CASSSRTSHEQFF	TGTGCCAGCAGCTCGCGGACTAGTCATGAGCAGTTCTTC
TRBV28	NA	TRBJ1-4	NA	CASRPPRGATNEKLFF	TGTGCCAGCAGACCCCCCCGGGGTGCAACTAATGAAAAACTGTTTTTT
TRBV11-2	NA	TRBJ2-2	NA	CASSSHIAGQYLTGELFF	TGTGCCAGCAGCTCGCATATCGCGGGACAGTATCTCACCGGGGAGCTGTTTTTT
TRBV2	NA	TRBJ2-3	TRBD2	CASSRTSGTSDTQYF	TGTGCCAGCAGCCGGACTAGCGGGACGTCAGATACGCAGTATTTT
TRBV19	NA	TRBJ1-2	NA	CASSIRDSVYGYTF	TGTGCCAGTAGTATCAGGGATTCCGTTTATGGCTACACCTTC
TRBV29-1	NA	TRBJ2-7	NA	CSVVSTPDEQYF	TGCAGCGTTGTATCGACACCCGACGAGCAGTACTTC